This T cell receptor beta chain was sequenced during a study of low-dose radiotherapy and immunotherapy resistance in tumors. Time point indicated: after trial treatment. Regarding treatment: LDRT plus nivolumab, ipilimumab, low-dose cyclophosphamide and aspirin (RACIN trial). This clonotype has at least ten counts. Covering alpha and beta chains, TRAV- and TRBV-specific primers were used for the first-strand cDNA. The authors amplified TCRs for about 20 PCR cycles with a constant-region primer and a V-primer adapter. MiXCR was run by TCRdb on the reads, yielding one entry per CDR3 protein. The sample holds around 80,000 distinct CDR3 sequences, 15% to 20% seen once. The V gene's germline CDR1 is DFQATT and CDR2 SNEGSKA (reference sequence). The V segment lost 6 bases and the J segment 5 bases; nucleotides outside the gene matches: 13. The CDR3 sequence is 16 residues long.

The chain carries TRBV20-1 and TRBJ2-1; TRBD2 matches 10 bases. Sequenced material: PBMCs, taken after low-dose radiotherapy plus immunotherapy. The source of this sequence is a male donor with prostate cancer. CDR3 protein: CSAPVWLAGAHNEQFF. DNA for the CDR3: TGCAGTGCCCCCGTTTGGCTAGCGGGAGCCCACAATGAGCAGTTCTTC.